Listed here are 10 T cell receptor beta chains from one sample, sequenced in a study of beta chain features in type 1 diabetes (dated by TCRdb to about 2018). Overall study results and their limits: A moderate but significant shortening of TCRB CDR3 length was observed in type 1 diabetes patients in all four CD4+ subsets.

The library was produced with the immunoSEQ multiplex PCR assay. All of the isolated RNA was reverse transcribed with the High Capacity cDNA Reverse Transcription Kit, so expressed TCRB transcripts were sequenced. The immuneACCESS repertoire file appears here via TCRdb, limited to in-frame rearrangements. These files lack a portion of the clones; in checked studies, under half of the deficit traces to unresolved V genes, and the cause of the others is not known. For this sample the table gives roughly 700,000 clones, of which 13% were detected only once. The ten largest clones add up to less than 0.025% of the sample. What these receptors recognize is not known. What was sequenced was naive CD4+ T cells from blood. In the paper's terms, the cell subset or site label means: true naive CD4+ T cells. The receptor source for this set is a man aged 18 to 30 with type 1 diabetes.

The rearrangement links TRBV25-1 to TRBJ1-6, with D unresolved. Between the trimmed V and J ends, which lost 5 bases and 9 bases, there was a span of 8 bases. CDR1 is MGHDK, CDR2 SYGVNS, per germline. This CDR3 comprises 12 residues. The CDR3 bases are TGTGCCAGCAGTTTGGGGAGTTCACCCCTCCACTTT. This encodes CASSLGSSPLHF.

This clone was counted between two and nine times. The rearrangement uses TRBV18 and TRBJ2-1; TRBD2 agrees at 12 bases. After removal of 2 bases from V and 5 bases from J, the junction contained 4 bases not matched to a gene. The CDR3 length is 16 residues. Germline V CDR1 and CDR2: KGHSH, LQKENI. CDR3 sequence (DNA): TGTGCCAGCTCACCATCCCTAGCGGGGGGGGACAATGAGCAGTTCTTC. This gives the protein CASSPSLAGGDNEQFF.

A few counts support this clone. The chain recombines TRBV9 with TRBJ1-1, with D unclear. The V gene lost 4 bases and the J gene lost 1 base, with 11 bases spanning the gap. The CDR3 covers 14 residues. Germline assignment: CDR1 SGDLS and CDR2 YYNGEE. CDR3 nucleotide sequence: TGTGCCAGCAGCCTAGGAGGAGAGAACACTGAAGCTTTCTTT. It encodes CASSLGGENTEAFF.

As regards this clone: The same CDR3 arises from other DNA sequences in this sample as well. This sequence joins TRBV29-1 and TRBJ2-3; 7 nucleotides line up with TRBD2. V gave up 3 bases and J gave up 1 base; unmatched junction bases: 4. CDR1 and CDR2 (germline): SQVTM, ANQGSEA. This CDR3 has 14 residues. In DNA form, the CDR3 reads TGCAGCGTTGAGGGTCTAGCGGGCACAGATACGCAGTATTTT. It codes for CSVEGLAGTDTQYF.

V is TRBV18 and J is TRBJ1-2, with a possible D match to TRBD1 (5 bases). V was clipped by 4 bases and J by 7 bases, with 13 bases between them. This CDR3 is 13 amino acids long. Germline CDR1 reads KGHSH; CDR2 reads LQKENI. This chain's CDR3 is CASSQGEVGGYTF. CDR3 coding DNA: TGTGCCAGCTCACAAGGGGAAGTCGGTGGCTACACCTTC.

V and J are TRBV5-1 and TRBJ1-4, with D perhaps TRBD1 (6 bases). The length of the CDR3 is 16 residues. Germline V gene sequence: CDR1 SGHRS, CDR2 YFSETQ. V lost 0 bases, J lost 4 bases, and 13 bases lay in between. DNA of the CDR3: TGCGCCAGCAGCTTGGACTATGACAGGAATAATGAAAAACTGTTTTTT. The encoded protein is CASSLDYDRNNEKLFF.

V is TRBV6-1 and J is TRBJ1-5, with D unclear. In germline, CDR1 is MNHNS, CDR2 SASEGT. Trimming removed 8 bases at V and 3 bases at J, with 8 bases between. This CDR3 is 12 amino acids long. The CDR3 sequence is CASGWDNQPQHF. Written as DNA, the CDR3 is TGTGCCAGCGGATGGGACAATCAGCCCCAGCATTTT.

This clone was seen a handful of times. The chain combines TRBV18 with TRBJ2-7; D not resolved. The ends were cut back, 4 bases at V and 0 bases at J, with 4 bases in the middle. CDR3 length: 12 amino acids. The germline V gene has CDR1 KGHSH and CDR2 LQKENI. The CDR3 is CASSQSSYEQYF. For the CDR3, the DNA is TGTGCCAGCTCACAAAGCTCCTACGAGCAGTACTTC.

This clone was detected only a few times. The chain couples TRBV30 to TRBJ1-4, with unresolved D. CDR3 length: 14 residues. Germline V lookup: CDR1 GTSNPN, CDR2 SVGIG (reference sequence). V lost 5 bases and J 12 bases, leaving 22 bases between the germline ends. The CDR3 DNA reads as TGTGCCTGGTCTCACGAGCCCCAAAGACTTGAACTGTTTTTT. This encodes CAWSHEPQRLELFF.

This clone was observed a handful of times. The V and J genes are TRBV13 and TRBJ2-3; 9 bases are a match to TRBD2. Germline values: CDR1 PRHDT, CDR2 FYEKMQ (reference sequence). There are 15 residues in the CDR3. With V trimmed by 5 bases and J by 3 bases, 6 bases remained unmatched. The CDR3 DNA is TGTGCCAGCAGCCCTGCGGGGGGGCCGACAGATACGCAGTATTTT. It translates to CASSPAGGPTDTQYF.